This T cell receptor beta chain was profiled in a study of shared clonotypes between healthy human individuals. This CDR3 contains 17 residues. Germline assignment: CDR1 MRHNA and CDR2 SNTAGT. Between the trimmed V and J ends, which lost 2 bases and 4 bases, there was a span of 21 bases. Note on this clone: What it recognizes is unknown.

An assay was performed, and its level was deep. Sequencing used immunoSEQ multiplex PCR; TCRdb keeps in-frame clones, though not all of them. The top ten clones hold over 0.3% of a sample with roughly 1,600,000 clones, approximately 98.5% of them seen once. General study results and limits: In a handful of donors, around 5% of naive CD4 clonotypes appeared in common.

The sequenced sample consisted of naive CD4+ T cells sorted from blood. Subset here: CD45RA+ positively selected. The gene calls are TRBV6-4 and TRBJ2-7, with a weak D call TRBD2 (6 bases). This TCR was sampled from a man aged 25-40 years in good health. CDR3 sequence: CASSDPPQPSGFYEQYF. In DNA form, the CDR3 reads TGTGCCAGCAGTGACCCTCCCCAACCGAGCGGGTTTTACGAGCAGTACTTC.